This section outlines one T cell receptor beta chain sequence together with its context. Its cognate antigen is unknown. These data belong to a study of T cell responses to AZD1222 COVID-19 vaccine. Findings of the study overall: White British ancestry dominated among donors, who included more females, and clonal diversity was possibly underestimated.

Produced via immunoSEQ multiplex PCR; TCRdb's table is partial and in-frame only. The sample records approximately 77,000 clones, roughly 90% being singletons. From germline, CDR1 is LGHDT and CDR2 YNNKEL (reference sequence). This CDR3 comprises 15 residues. V lost 9 bases, J lost 1 base, and 18 bases lay in between. The J gene is TRBJ2-5, the V gene TRBV3-1 (or the pseudogene TRBV3-2), with D uncertain. The source of this sequence is an adult who received the AZD1222 COVID-19 vaccine. The starting material was peripheral blood, obtained 28 days after the second AZD1222 dose. CDR3 DNA: TGTGCCAGATCCCTTCCATCCGGACGCCAAGAGACCCAGTACTTC. This translates into CARSLPSGRQETQYF.